This T cell receptor (beta chain) was captured by sequencing in a study of blood T cell repertoires in COVID-19. This CDR3 region has 19 residues. This clone appeared a single time. Assay: immunoSEQ multiplex PCR; the TCRdb copy retains only in-frame clones and omits some. This sample yields a few hundred thousand clones, of which roughly 89% are seen a single time; under 2.5% belongs to the top ten. This TCR was sampled from a woman aged 55-69 years with COVID-19, enrolled during active disease. This sequence joins TRBV12-2 and TRBJ2-3; whether TRBD2, the table's D call, matches the DNA was not checked. TRBV12-2 is termed a pseudogene. What was sequenced was peripheral blood. The CDR3 bases are TGTGCAAGTCGCTCATACCCCATAGCGGGGGGGCCAGGCACAGATACGCAGTATTTT. Its translation: CASRSYPIAGGPGTDTQYF.